This is a list of T cell receptor beta chains from one sample in a study of response to subunit inactivated influenza vaccine. A single record per CDR3 protein comes from TCRdb applying MiXCR to the RT-PCR reads. The sample has roughly 790,000 distinct CDR3 sequences, over 20% seen once. The starting material was PBMCs from blood, obtained roughly 5 days after vaccination. The receptor source for this set is a man aged 45-60 years who received an inactivated influenza vaccine. Each CDR3 is given without its conserved first and last residue.

v_call: TRBV7-9
j_call: TRBJ2-7
cdr3_aa: ASTETGRGYEQY

v_call: TRBV9
j_call: TRBJ2-7
cdr3_aa: ASSVGGQGYEQY

v_call: TRBV5-1
j_call: TRBJ2-5
cdr3_aa: ASSPGTGGVETQY

v_call: TRBV24-1
j_call: TRBJ2-1
cdr3_aa: ATSDPPKNNEQF

v_call: TRBV15
j_call: TRBJ2-2
cdr3_aa: ATSRDIGGELF

v_call: TRBV6-1
j_call: TRBJ2-5
cdr3_aa: ASSRSGWETQY

v_call: TRBV7-2
j_call: TRBJ2-2
cdr3_aa: ASSPEGRNTGELF

v_call: TRBV7-9
j_call: TRBJ2-2
cdr3_aa: ASSLVPAGGPGELF

v_call: TRBV7-6
j_call: TRBJ2-5
cdr3_aa: ASSLNLRTSGRRETQY

v_call: TRBV20-1
j_call: TRBJ2-3
cdr3_aa: SARLLISVAGGLDTQY

v_call: TRBV20-1
j_call: TRBJ2-3
cdr3_aa: SARDRTLGSGVDTQY

v_call: TRBV7-2
j_call: TRBJ2-5
cdr3_aa: ASSLLAGPLETQY

v_call: TRBV5-1
j_call: TRBJ2-2
cdr3_aa: ASSLLADTGELF

v_call: TRBV6-1
j_call: TRBJ2-7
cdr3_aa: ASSGGPTYEQY

v_call: TRBV14
j_call: TRBJ2-7
cdr3_aa: ASSQFLAGEQY